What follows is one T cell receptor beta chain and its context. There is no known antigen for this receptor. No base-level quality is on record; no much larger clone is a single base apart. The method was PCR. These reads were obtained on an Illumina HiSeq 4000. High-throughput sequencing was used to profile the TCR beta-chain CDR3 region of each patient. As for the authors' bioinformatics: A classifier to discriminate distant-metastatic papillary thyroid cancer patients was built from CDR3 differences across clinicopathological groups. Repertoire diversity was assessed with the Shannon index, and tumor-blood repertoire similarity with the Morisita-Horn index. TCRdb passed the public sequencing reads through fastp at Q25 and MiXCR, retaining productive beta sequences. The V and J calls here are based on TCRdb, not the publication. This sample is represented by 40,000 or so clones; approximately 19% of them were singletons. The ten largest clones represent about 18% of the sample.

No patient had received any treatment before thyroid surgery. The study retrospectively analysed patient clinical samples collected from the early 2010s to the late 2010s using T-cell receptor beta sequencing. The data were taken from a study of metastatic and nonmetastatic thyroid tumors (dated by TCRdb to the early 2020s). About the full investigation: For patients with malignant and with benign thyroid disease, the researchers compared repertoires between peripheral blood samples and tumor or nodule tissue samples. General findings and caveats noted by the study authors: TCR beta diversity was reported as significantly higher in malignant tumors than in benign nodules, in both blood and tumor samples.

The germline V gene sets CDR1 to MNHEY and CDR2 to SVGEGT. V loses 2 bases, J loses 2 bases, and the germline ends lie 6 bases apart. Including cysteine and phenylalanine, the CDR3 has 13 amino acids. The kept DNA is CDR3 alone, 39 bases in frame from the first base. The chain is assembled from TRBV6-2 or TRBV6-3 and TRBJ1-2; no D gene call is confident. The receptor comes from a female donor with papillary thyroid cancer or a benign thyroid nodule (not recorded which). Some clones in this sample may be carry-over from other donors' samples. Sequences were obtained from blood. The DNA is TGTGCCAGCAGTTACGGCGGCAACTATGGCTACACCTTC. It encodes CASSYGGNYGYTF.